What follows are 31 T cell receptor beta chains derived from one specimen sequenced in a study of CD8+CD57+ T cells in acquired aplastic anemia. Those patients picked for sequencing had displayed CD8+CD57+ cell expansion on flow cytometry. CDR3 and TCR beta VDJ profiling relied on genomic DNA as the template. TCRdb analysed the reads with MiXCR anew, one entry per CDR3 protein. The table shows about 260,000 distinct CDR3 sequences, with 70% to 85% occurring only once. Sequencing was done on a sample of sorted CD4+, CD8+, or CD8+CD57+ T cells (not recorded which) from PBMCs. Every receptor here comes from a human donor with aplastic anemia.

Regarding this clonotype: Sequence at one end of the junction differs from germline and may be a read error. The V and J genes are TRBV24-1 and TRBJ2-3; D is possibly TRBD1 or TRBD2 (6 bases each). CDR1 and CDR2 from the germline V gene are KGHDR and SFDVKD. This CDR3 has 13 residues. DNA of the CDR3: TGTGCCAGCGGGGACGGGGACACCGGTACGCAGTTTTTT. Its translation: CASGDGDTGTQFF.

Concerning this clonotype itself: Since a much larger clone is just one base distant, this may be a read error. The gene calls are TRBV7-6 and TRBJ1-5; a possible D gene is TRBD1 (6 bases). CDR1 SGHVS and CDR2 FNYEAQ come from the germline V gene. The CDR3 has 15 residues. The CDR3 loop reads CASSVAHGTKETQHF. The CDR3, as DNA: TGTGCCAGCAGCGTAGCCCACGGGACAAAAGAGACCCAGCATTTT.

With regard to this clonotype: As the CDR3 is not closed by the conserved phenylalanine or tryptophan, this likely results from a read error. V is TRBV15 and J is TRBJ2-5; D gene uncertain. This CDR3 has 14 residues. Per germline, CDR1 LNHNV and CDR2 YYDKDF (reference sequence). The CDR3 bases are TGTGCCAGCAGCAGAGGCAGCGTGCAAGAGACGCAGTACTGC. Its protein product is CASSRGSVQETQYC.

The chain recombines TRBV15 with TRBJ2-5, with D unresolved. The CDR3 has 14 residues. V lost 5 bases to trimming and J lost 11 bases, with 21 bases between them. Germline assignment: CDR1 LNHNV and CDR2 YYDKDF (reference sequence). The CDR3 spells CATSGRSQADKQYF. The CDR3 DNA reads TGTGCCACCAGCGGCCGGAGCCAAGCAGACAAGCAGTACTTC.

The V and J genes are TRBV7-3 and TRBJ2-5, with D possibly TRBD1 on 5 matching bases. V was cut by 2 bases and J by 12 bases, with 19 bases left in between. The CDR3 contains 14 residues. The germline gives CDR1 SGHTA, CDR2 FQGTGA. The DNA for the CDR3 is TGTGCCAGCAGCTTAGGGGCAGGCTATGGCAACAAGTACTTC. It encodes CASSLGAGYGNKYF.

About this clonotype itself: The junction shows a germline mismatch at one end, possibly a read error. The chain links TRBV7-8 to TRBJ2-1; TRBD1 aligns across 8 bases. The CDR3 totals 16 residues. CDR1 and CDR2 (germline): SGHVS, FQNEAQ. The CDR3 region is CASSIGRDRSNNQQFF. As DNA, the CDR3 is TGTGCCAGCAGCATTGGTCGGGACAGGTCCAACAATCAGCAGTTCTTC.

As regards this clonotype: It is unclear where the CDR3 begins or ends on the DNA, so no DNA is shown, and the CDR3 is as TCRdb lists it. The genes are TRBV2 and TRBJ2-5; the listed D gene, TRBD1, was not tested against the DNA. Germline CDR1 is SNHLY and CDR2 is FYNNEI. The CDR3 is made up of 17 amino acids, end residues included. Here the CDR3 reads CASGDGGTDTHYFGPGF.

About this clonotype itself: A junction boundary mismatches the germline segment, possibly from a read error. This sequence joins TRBV7-2 and TRBJ2-1, with D possibly TRBD2 on 6 matching bases. CDR1 SGHTA and CDR2 FQGNSA come from the germline V gene. The CDR3 is 13 amino acids. The CDR3 spells CASSSLRRDERFF. As DNA, the CDR3 is TGTGCCAGCAGCTCCCTGAGGAGGGATGAGCGGTTCTTC.

The CDR3 loop reads CASSFHGGAAAQSYEQYV. The DNA of the CDR3 is TGTGCCAGCAGCTTTCATGGAGGCGCCGCAGCGCAGTCCTACGAGCAGTACGTC. The J gene is TRBJ2-7, the V gene TRBV7-8, with a weak D call TRBD2 (5 bases). CDR1 is SGHVS and CDR2 is FQNEAQ in the germline V gene. V was shortened by 3 bases and J by 1 base, with 22 bases between the two germline ends. The CDR3 extends over 18 amino acids.

In nucleotides, the CDR3 is TGTGCCAGCAGGGGCGGGGGCACCGATACGCAGTATTACACCTTC. Translation: CASRGGGTDTQYYTF. The rearrangement joins TRBV9 to TRBJ1-2; tentative D call: TRBD1 (6 bases). Germline loops: CDR1 SGDLS, CDR2 YYNGEE. The V and J ends lost 5 bases and 11 bases respectively, with 25 bases between them. This CDR3 has 15 residues.

Concerning this clonotype itself: Sequence at one end of the junction differs from germline and may be a read error. The chain links TRBV9 to TRBJ2-3; 11 positions match TRBD2. The CDR3 consists of 12 residues. CDR1 is SGDLS and CDR2 is YYNGEE in the germline V gene. The CDR3 here is CTLAGGPDTQYF. The DNA of the CDR3 is TGCACCTTAGCGGGAGGGCCCGATACGCAGTATTTT. Full variable domain (rest looked up from reference TRBV9 and TRBJ2-3): DSGVTQTPKHLITATGQRVTLRCSPRSGDLSVYWYQQSLDQGLQFLIQYYNGEERAKGNILERFSAQQFPDLHSELNLSSLELGDSALYFCTLAGGPDTQYFGPGTRLTVL.

V and J are TRBV11-2 and TRBJ1-2; D remains ambiguous. The CDR3 has 15 amino acids. The germline V gene has CDR1 SGHAT and CDR2 FQNNGV. V lost 2 bases to trimming and J lost 8 bases, with 18 bases between them. CDR3 bases: TGTGCCAGCAGCTTATCACCCCAGTACGGAGGAGGCTACACCTTC. This translates into CASSLSPQYGGGYTF.

This clonotype appeared once. The chain recombines TRBV7-2 with TRBJ1-1, with no clear D. Looked up from germline, CDR1 is SGHTA and CDR2 is FQGNSA. This CDR3 is built from 15 residues. V lost 10 bases, J lost 13 bases, and 31 bases lay in between. The CDR3 loop reads CATSLGLAGGEQYFF. The CDR3 nucleotides read TGTGCCACCAGTCTTGGACTAGCGGGAGGTGAGCAGTATTTCTTT.

This clonotype came up a few times. This rearrangement joins TRBV9 to TRBJ2-7; TRBD1 or TRBD2 may be the D gene (5 bases each). CDR1 is SGDLS, CDR2 YYNGEE, per germline. The CDR3 runs to 18 residues. V dropped 3 bases and J dropped 1 base, with 23 bases sitting between them. Here the CDR3 DNA reads TGTGCCAGCAGCGGGGATCGGGGCGGTGGCTACACTTCCTACGAGCAGTACGTC. This gives the protein CASSGDRGGGYTSYEQYV.

The chain uses TRBV9 and TRBJ1-6, with a weak D call TRBD1 (5 bases). Per germline, CDR1 SGDLS and CDR2 YYNGEE. V shed 4 bases and J shed 13 bases, with 24 bases lying between them. This CDR3 is built from 16 residues. CDR3: CASSLGEGGYYCPLHF. The CDR3 region has the DNA TGTGCCAGCAGCTTGGGGGAGGGCGGCTATTATTGCCCCCTCCACTTT.

The V gene is TRBV5-1, the J gene TRBJ1-5; unclear D gene. This CDR3 spans 13 amino acids. The germline V gene has CDR1 SGHRS and CDR2 YFSETQ. V was shortened by 4 bases and J by 11 bases, with 16 bases between the two germline ends. The CDR3 nucleotides are TGCGCCAGCAGCCGGACTAGCGGGAGGGCCCAGCATTTT. It codes for CASSRTSGRAQHF.

As for this clonotype: One end of the junction does not line up with germline, which may come from a read error. This sequence joins TRBV7-6 and TRBJ2-3; tentative D call: TRBD2 (7 bases). Germline V gene sequence: CDR1 SGHVS, CDR2 FNYEAQ. This CDR3 is 14 amino acids long. The CDR3 DNA follows: TGTGCCAGCACCCTAGGGGGGGTCCCCGATGGGCAGAACTTT. Translated, it gives CASTLGGVPDGQNF.

This clonotype was recorded a few times. This rearrangement joins TRBV7-6 to TRBJ2-7; 11 bases line up with TRBD1. Germline CDR1 reads SGHVS; CDR2 reads FNYEAQ. The CDR3 sequence is 13 residues long. The V and J ends lost 4 bases and 5 bases, in that order; junction bases with no gene match: 1. CDR3 in amino acids: CASSSDRGHEQYF. DNA for the CDR3: TGTGCCAGCAGCTCGGACAGGGGGCACGAGCAGTACTTC. The full variable domain, completed using reference TRBV7-6 and TRBJ2-7, is GAGVSQSPRYKVTKRGQDVALRCDPISGHVSLYWYRQALGQGPEFLTYFNYEAQQDKSGLPNDRFSAERPEGSISTLTIQRTEQRDSAMYRCASSSDRGHEQYFGPGTRLTVT.

About this clonotype itself: The junction differs from germline at one of its ends, possibly a read error. The chain recombines TRBV7-8 with TRBJ1-5; the D is unclear. The CDR3 covers 16 residues. From germline, CDR1 is SGHVS and CDR2 FQNEAQ. Here the CDR3 reads CASSLAGEYDTQPQHF. In DNA, the CDR3 is TGCGCCAGCAGCTTAGCGGGAGAGTACGACACTCAGCCCCAGCATTTT.

To note about this clonotype: The junction differs from germline at one of its ends, possibly a read error. The chain employs TRBV7-8 and TRBJ2-1; D is unclear. Germline values: CDR1 SGHVS, CDR2 FQNEAQ. The CDR3 sequence is 13 residues long. This CDR3 is CASSLAGIHEPQF. CDR3 nucleotides: TGTGCCAGCAGCTTAGCGGGAATCCACGAGCCGCAGTTC.

This clonotype is a singleton in its sample. It is likely a read error, because the conserved phenylalanine at the end of the CDR3 is missing. The DNA is left out, because the CDR3 cannot be placed on it with certainty; the CDR3 is given as TCRdb lists it. The rearrangement uses TRBV2 and TRBJ2-3; the DNA was not used to check the table's D call, TRBD1. Both ends counted, the CDR3 spans 13 residues. Germline V gene data show CDR1 as SNHLY and CDR2 as FYNNEI. The CDR3 sequence: CASVTGGTDTHYL.

This clonotype has a single count. The junction does not match germline at one end; this may be a read error. The V call is TRBV9, the J call TRBJ1-6, with unresolved D. The germline V gene encodes CDR1 SGDLS and CDR2 YYNGEE. This CDR3 has 14 amino acids. CDR3 amino acids: CASGLTSYIQYFRF. The CDR3 nucleotides are TGTGCCAGCGGCTTGACTTCGTACATTCAGTACTTCCGCTTT.

V usage is TRBV6-1 and J usage is TRBJ2-5; TRBD1 matches at 8 bases. The CDR3 totals 16 residues. The germline V gene has CDR1 MNHNS and CDR2 SASEGT. J gave up 7 bases and V 6 bases, and 16 bases lay outside the gene matches. CDR3 amino acids: CASRHRGAIDRLTQYF. The CDR3 DNA reads as TGTGCCAGCAGGCACAGGGGGGCGATCGATAGGTTGACCCAGTACTTC.

The rearrangement links TRBV11-1 to TRBJ2-5; 10 positions agree with TRBD2. Looked up from germline, CDR1 is SGHAT and CDR2 is FQDESV (reference sequence). The CDR3 consists of 15 residues. Germline trimming cut 4 bases from V and 5 bases from J; bases unmatched to any gene: 7. The CDR3 DNA reads as TGTGCCAGCAGCTCCACTAGCGGGATTCAGGAGACCCAGTACTTC. It is translated as CASSSTSGIQETQYF.

The V call is TRBV7-8, the J call TRBJ2-2; D is perhaps TRBD2 (5 bases). The V end lost 0 bases, the J end lost 11 bases, and 22 bases lay between the germline ends. CDR3 length: 17 residues. Germline V gene sequence: CDR1 SGHVS, CDR2 FQNEAQ. In nucleotides, the CDR3 is TGTGCCAGCAGCTTAGCGGGAGCGCCCGATACGCAGTATGAGCTGTTTTTT. Protein product: CASSLAGAPDTQYELFF.

Concerning this clonotype itself: Here the CDR3 omits its conserved ending phenylalanine or tryptophan, so a read error is the likely source. It is unclear where the CDR3 begins or ends on the DNA, so no DNA is shown, and the CDR3 is as TCRdb lists it. The V and J genes are TRBV7-3 and TRBJ2-3; TRBD2, the table's D call, lacks a check against the DNA. The CDR3 length is 13 residues, termini included. Germline CDR1 reads SGHTA; CDR2 reads FQGTGA. The CDR3 loop reads CASSFAGRGPDEA.

Comment on this clonotype: This likely comes from a read error, as the CDR3 has no conserved phenylalanine or tryptophan at its end. The DNA is left out, because the CDR3 cannot be placed on it with certainty; the CDR3 is given as TCRdb lists it. The CDR3 is CASSVGSDPETQ. The rearrangement links TRBV7-9 to TRBJ2-3; no check of the table's D call, TRBD1, against the DNA was made. The CDR3 adds up to 12 amino acids, both ends counted. The V gene's germline CDR1 is SEHNR and CDR2 FQNEAQ (reference sequence).

The V and J genes are TRBV7-6 and TRBJ2-5; a weak D match, TRBD2 (7 bases). The CDR3 has 12 residues. The V gene's germline CDR1 is SGHVS and CDR2 FNYEAQ. V lost 11 bases and J lost 12, with 22 bases in between. The CDR3 DNA sequence: TGTGCCGGCCGGGGGGCTACGAGGCCCAAGTACTTC. Translating it yields CAGRGATRPKYF.

The rearrangement links TRBV7-9 to TRBJ2-3; TRBD1 might be the D (5 bases). Trimming took 1 base from V and 9 from J, leaving 8 bases between them. In germline, CDR1 is SEHNR, CDR2 FQNEAQ (reference sequence). The CDR3 runs 12 residues. The CDR3 loop is CASSLGPGTQYF. The CDR3 DNA reads TGTGCCAGCAGCTTAGGGCCAGGGACGCAGTATTTT.

The V gene is TRBV7-8, the J gene TRBJ2-3; maybe TRBD2 (6 bases). CDR3 length: 13 residues. The V gene lost 8 bases and the J gene lost 13 bases, with 22 bases spanning the gap. CDR1 is SGHVS and CDR2 is FQNEAQ in the germline V gene. The DNA of the CDR3 is TGTGCCAGCGGCGTCGGGGGAAGTGCCGCGAAGTATTTT. Protein sequence: CASGVGGSAAKYF. Full variable domain (remainder filled in from reference TRBV7-8 and TRBJ2-3): GAGVSQSPRYKVAKRGQDVALRCDPISGHVSLFWYQQALGQGPEFLTYFQNEAQLDKSGLPSDRFFAERPEGSVSTLKIQRTQQEDSAVYLCASGVGGSAAKYFGPGTRLTVL.

On this clonotype: A junction boundary mismatches the germline segment, possibly from a read error. The rearrangement uses TRBV7-8 and TRBJ2-7; 10 bases are shared with TRBD2. CDR1 SGHVS and CDR2 FQNEAQ come from the germline V gene. The CDR3 sequence is 15 residues long. The CDR3 nucleotides are TGTGCCAGCAGCTCAGCGGGAGGGCCCGATTCGCAGCATTACTTC. Translated, it gives CASSSAGGPDSQHYF.